These T cell receptor beta chains were read from a single sample in a study of cytomegalovirus exposure and HLA in healthy donors. Clones were read by immunoSEQ multiplex PCR, and TCRdb kept only the in-frame ones, dropping some. The sample yields 150,000 to 200,000 clones, roughly 82% seen once. The sample comprised PBMCs. These receptors were taken from a man aged 18 to 35 in good health and CMV-seropositive. The CDR3 runs from the conserved cysteine through the conserved F or W. A D gene is named only where the DNA matches it firmly. Not all rows give a size; the values are once, few, many and, for expanded clones, a class.

CDR3: CASSEGQGVTGELFF
DNA: TGCGCCAGCAGCGAGGGACAGGGGGTCACCGGGGAGCTGTTTTTT
D: TRBD1
size: .
V: TRBV5-1
J: TRBJ2-2

CDR3: CASSLVGASYNEQFF
DNA: TGTGCCAGCAGCTTAGTAGGGGCTAGCTACAATGAGCAGTTCTTC
D: .
size: .
V: TRBV7-9
J: TRBJ2-1

CDR3: CASSSPVEQYF
DNA: TGTGCCAGCAGCTCACCAGTAGAGCAGTACTTC
D: .
size: few
V: TRBV28
J: TRBJ2-7

CDR3: CATLMTGTRAGEQYF
DNA: TGTGCCACTTTAATGACCGGGACAAGGGCTGGCGAGCAGTACTTC
D: .
size: .
V: TRBV2
J: TRBJ2-7

CDR3: CASSLVRGGGSQPQHF
DNA: TGTGCCAGCAGCTTAGTCCGAGGAGGGGGCAGTCAGCCCCAGCATTTT
D: TRBD1
size: .
V: TRBV7-9
J: TRBJ1-5

CDR3: CASRTAAGVGTEAFF
DNA: TGTGCCAGCAGAACCGCCGCGGGGGTGGGCACTGAAGCTTTCTTT
D: .
size: .
V: TRBV13
J: TRBJ1-1

CDR3: CASRNRNTIYF
DNA: TGTGCCAGCAGGAACAGGAACACCATATATTTT
D: .
size: few
V: TRBV28
J: TRBJ1-3

CDR3: CASSSENTEAFF
DNA: TGTGCCAGCAGTTCAGAGAACACTGAAGCTTTCTTT
D: .
size: .
V: TRBV7-2
J: TRBJ1-1

CDR3: CASSPTGGGFAYEQYF
DNA: TGCGCCAGCAGTCCGACAGGGGGGGGATTTGCCTACGAGCAGTACTTC
D: TRBD1
size: .
V: TRBV5-1
J: TRBJ2-7

CDR3: CASSLGGHYGYTF
DNA: TGTGCCAGCAGCCTCGGAGGGCACTATGGCTACACCTTC
D: .
size: .
V: TRBV7-2
J: TRBJ1-2

CDR3: CATTRGAGQPQHF
DNA: TGTGCCACCACGCGGGGAGCGGGGCAGCCCCAGCATTTT
D: .
size: .
V: TRBV15
J: TRBJ1-5

CDR3: CASRAGTNNQPQHF
DNA: TGTGCCAGCAGAGCCGGGACAAACAATCAGCCCCAGCATTTT
D: .
size: .
V: TRBV2
J: TRBJ1-5

CDR3: CASSEMDRVVTEAFF
DNA: TGTGCCAGCAGTGAGATGGACAGGGTCGTCACTGAAGCTTTCTTT
D: TRBD1
size: .
V: TRBV25-1
J: TRBJ1-1

CDR3: CASSDQGGPNTEAFF
DNA: TGTGCCAGCAGTGATCAGGGCGGACCGAACACTGAAGCTTTCTTT
D: .
size: .
V: TRBV2
J: TRBJ1-1

CDR3: CSVARTGQETQYF
DNA: TGCAGCGTTGCTCGGACAGGTCAAGAGACCCAGTACTTC
D: TRBD1
size: .
V: TRBV29-1
J: TRBJ2-5

CDR3: CATSRAQGYEQYF
DNA: TGTGCCACCAGCAGAGCACAGGGCTACGAGCAGTACTTC
D: .
size: .
V: TRBV15
J: TRBJ2-7